The text below deals with one T cell receptor (beta chain). Antigen unknown. TCRdb's copy holds only in-frame clones and misses some; the assay was immunoSEQ multiplex PCR. The sample yields some 48,000 clones, about 95% seen once. There are 13 residues in the CDR3. The germline V gene encodes CDR1 SGDLS and CDR2 YYNGEE. The ends were cut back, 4 bases at V and 4 bases at J, with 11 bases in the middle. The sample belongs to a study of T cell therapy after organ transplantation. Study information: T cells were expanded approximately 2 weeks with 30 CMV class I/II epitopes.

General study points: Low CD8+ T cell yield possibly reduced coverage, hiding nonresponder expansions.

Source: CD8+ T cells from blood, taken before autologous CMV-specific T cell therapy. The receptor was isolated from a human patient who had received a solid organ transplant and had CMV disease. The chain recombines TRBV9 with TRBJ2-5; D call uncertain. The CDR3 region is CASSPGYGETQYF. CDR3 sequence (DNA): TGTGCCAGCAGCCCTGGGTATGGAGAGACCCAGTACTTC.